The present TCR beta chain was sequenced within a study of cytomegalovirus exposure and HLA in healthy donors. Study-wide results and caveats: Cytomegalovirus-associated status was assigned to roughly 160 TCR beta chains. For most TCR beta V segments, an earlier analysis put the productive rate at about 87% or about 30% of the time.

Points on this clone: Antigen: not known.

Primers: 60 Vbeta forward and 13 Jbeta reverse. Profiling relied on immunoSEQ multiplex PCR, and the TCRdb table lists in-frame clones only, not all of them. The top ten clones hold approximately 2.5% of a sample with some 180,000 clones, about 88% of them seen once. The sequence derives from a man aged 25-40 years in good health and CMV-seropositive. What was sequenced was PBMCs.

The CDR3 here is CASSLDSLAGELFF. Here the CDR3 DNA reads TGTGCCAGCAGCTTAGATAGCCTGGCCGGGGAGCTGTTTTTT. The genes are TRBV7-2 and TRBJ2-2; D remains unclear. V lost 1 base and J 6 bases, leaving 9 bases between the germline ends. Germline lookup yields CDR1 SGHTA and CDR2 FQGNSA. The CDR3 runs 14 residues.